There are many counts of the clone carrying this TCR beta chain. As yet, its antigen is unknown. CDR3 length equals 15 residues. Germline loops: CDR1 SNHLY, CDR2 FYNNEI. V was pared by 3 bases and J by 6 bases, with 18 bases between. These data come from a study of early T cells in non-severe SARS-CoV-2 infection. Overall study context: Sequencing of unsorted whole blood was done on bulk RNA, leaving chains unpaired. Whole-study findings and limits: Private and CD4 specificities were missed by VDJdb matching, which favored anti-spike CD8 responses.

In the library, individual cDNA molecules carried attached unique molecular identifiers. TCRdb processed the 5' RACE reads anew with MiXCR; each CDR3 protein has one entry. The sample shows 90,000 to 130,000 distinct CDR3 sequences, 12% of them seen only once. What was sequenced was whole blood. The V gene is TRBV2, the J gene TRBJ2-7; D is perhaps TRBD1 (6 bases). This clonotype was sampled from an adult who was a healthcare worker with PCR-confirmed SARS-CoV-2 infection or an uninfected control (not recorded which). The CDR3 DNA reads as TGTGCCAGCAGTGAGGGGGCGGTTCACCCGGCCGAGCAGTACTTC. It encodes CASSEGAVHPAEQYF. The variable domain in full, with the rest retrieved from reference TRBV2 and TRBJ2-7, is EPEVTQTPSHQVTQMGQEVILRCVPISNHLYFYWYRQILGQKVEFLVSFYNNEISEKSEIFDDQFSVERPDGSNFTLKIRSTKLEDSAMYFCASSEGAVHPAEQYFGPGTRLTVT.